These 31 T cell receptor beta chains were all obtained from the same sample, sequenced in a study of T-cell memory formation after mild COVID-19. TCRdb re-derived calls from the 5' RACE reads in MiXCR, one entry per CDR3 protein. Of a few hundred thousand distinct CDR3 sequences listed, roughly 14% are singletons. Sequenced sample: PBMCs or a T cell subset sorted from them (not recorded which). These receptors all come from a man aged 18-30 years who had mild COVID-19 (a few samples of this study predate the infection). Cell type and time point are not known.

The chain is built from TRBV24-1 and TRBJ2-1; 10 bases fit TRBD2. The CDR3 is 16 amino acids. The germline V gene encodes CDR1 KGHDR and CDR2 SFDVKD. V shed 3 bases and J 2 bases; nucleotides not matched to a gene: 3. The CDR3 nucleotides read TGTGCCACCAGTGATCATAGCGGGGGGACCTACAATGAGCAGTTCTTC. This translates into CATSDHSGGTYNEQFF.

This clonotype was counted a few times. The chain has TRBV12-3 or TRBV12-4 and TRBJ2-6, with D maybe TRBD1 (7 bases). Trimming left V 4 bases short and J 4 bases short, with 20 bases between. This CDR3 contains 18 residues. CDR3 protein: CASSSTAGQLGGANVLTF. CDR3 nucleotide sequence: TGTGCCAGCAGTTCCACCGCGGGACAGCTTGGAGGGGCCAACGTCCTGACTTTC.

The V and J genes are TRBV6-2 or TRBV6-3 and TRBJ2-3, with TRBD2 matching 9 bases. V shed 2 bases and J 3 bases; nucleotides not matched to a gene: 12. The CDR3 extends over 18 amino acids. The germline gives CDR1 MNHEY, CDR2 SVGEGT. CDR3 amino acids: CASSYDDPAGGGTDTQYF. CDR3 DNA: TGTGCCAGCAGTTACGACGATCCGGCGGGAGGGGGGACAGATACGCAGTATTTT.

As to this clonotype: A much larger clone sits a single nucleotide away, making a read error possible. The chain uses TRBV7-2 and TRBJ1-5; D perhaps matches TRBD1 (5 bases). CDR3 size: 16 residues. Germline V lookup: CDR1 SGHTA, CDR2 FQGNSA. Trimming pared 5 bases from V and 2 bases from J, leaving 16 bases between. The CDR3 sequence is CASSVGTGGGNQPQHF. The CDR3 DNA reads as TGTGCCAGCAGCGTAGGGACTGGGGGAGGCAATCAGCCCCAGCATTTT.

In this sample, this clonotype turned up a few times. V is TRBV12-5 and J is TRBJ1-2; D is uncertain. Trimming left V 3 bases short and J 8 bases short, with 10 bases between. The CDR3 is 12 amino acids. CDR1 is LGHNT, CDR2 FRNRAP, per germline. This CDR3 is CASGFSGYGYTF. Written as DNA, the CDR3 is TGTGCTAGTGGTTTTTCGGGGTACGGCTACACCTTC.

This clonotype has only a few counts. J is TRBJ2-3 and V is TRBV29-1; D call uncertain. Per the germline V gene, CDR1 is SQVTM and CDR2 is ANQGSEA. The V end lost 5 bases, the J end lost 4 bases, and 13 bases lay between the germline ends. The CDR3 runs 13 residues. CDR3 in amino acids: CSVRLEIADTQYF. The DNA of the CDR3 is TGCAGCGTTCGGCTAGAGATCGCAGATACGCAGTATTTT.

This clonotype was counted a few times. This chain joins TRBV20-1 and TRBJ1-1; 8 bases line up with TRBD1. J gave up 1 base and V 3 bases, and 10 bases lay outside the gene matches. This CDR3 has 16 residues. Germline CDR1 DFQATT, CDR2 SNEGSKA (reference sequence). For the CDR3, the DNA is TGCAGTGCTAGGCGAGGTAACAGGGGGGCGAACACTGAAGCTTTCTTT. Its protein is CSARRGNRGANTEAFF.

This clonotype was seen a handful of times. This chain uses TRBV20-1 with TRBJ2-7; 9 positions match TRBD1. CDR3 length: 14 residues. Germline values: CDR1 DFQATT, CDR2 SNEGSKA (reference sequence). V dropped 4 bases and J dropped 5; count of bases not matched to a gene: 9. The CDR3 DNA sequence: TGCAGTGCTACCCCCGGGACAGGGCCCCACGAGCAGTACGTC. It codes for CSATPGTGPHEQYV.

This sequence joins TRBV9 and TRBJ2-1, with 7 bases matching TRBD2. V lost 4 bases, J lost 2 bases, and 12 bases stayed unmatched. Germline V CDR1 and CDR2: SGDLS, YYNGEE. The CDR3 sequence is 17 residues long. CDR3 sequence (DNA): TGTGCCAGCAGCCCCCGCCTTGGCGGGGGTACCTACAATGAGCAGTTCTTC. It yields the protein CASSPRLGGGTYNEQFF.

The chain links TRBV7-9 to TRBJ1-5, with 7 bases that match TRBD1. This CDR3 region has 19 residues. The V gene's germline CDR1 is SEHNR and CDR2 FQNEAQ (reference sequence). Losses at the gene ends were 5 bases for V and 0 bases for J; bases not matched to a gene: 16. In DNA form, the CDR3 reads TGTGCCAGCAGCAACCCGGTAGGGGACAGTTTAGATAGCAATCAGCCCCAGCATTTT. Amino acid sequence: CASSNPVGDSLDSNQPQHF.

This clonotype was found many times. The CDR3 loop is CASSWGGELFF. CDR3 coding DNA: TGTGCCAGCAGTTGGGGCGGGGAGCTGTTTTTT. The V and J genes are TRBV27 and TRBJ2-2; D is undetermined. With 4 bases removed from V and 7 bases from J, the gap between germline ends came to 4 bases. CDR3 length: 11 amino acids. Germline CDR1 reads MNHEY; CDR2 reads SMNVEV (reference sequence).

The chain uses TRBV2 and TRBJ2-1; TRBD2 agrees at 16 bases. The CDR3 runs to 19 residues. Germline CDR1 SNHLY, CDR2 FYNNEI. V gave up 7 bases and J gave up 10 bases; unmatched junction bases: 19. The CDR3 DNA is TGTGCCAGCAAGATACCGGGACTAGCGGGGGGGCGGATGGTCGGAGAGCAGTTCTTC. Protein sequence: CASKIPGLAGGRMVGEQFF.

This clonotype showed up just a few times. The rearrangement joins TRBV19 to TRBJ1-1, with D perhaps matching TRBD1 (5 bases). Trimming cost V 3 bases and J 5 bases, with 10 bases left between them. Germline V gene sequence: CDR1 LNHDA, CDR2 SQIVND (reference sequence). The CDR3 is 13 amino acids. The CDR3 loop reads CASSMLRDTEAFF. The CDR3 DNA reads TGTGCCAGTAGTATGCTCAGGGATACTGAAGCTTTCTTT.

The V call is TRBV12-5, the J call TRBJ2-1; D is unresolved. The V end lost 6 bases, the J end lost 4 bases, and 13 bases lay between the germline ends. This CDR3 spans 14 amino acids. CDR1 and CDR2 (germline): LGHNT, FRNRAP. This chain's CDR3 is CASGGVAGYNEQFF. The CDR3 coding sequence is TGTGCTAGTGGCGGAGTAGCAGGTTACAATGAGCAGTTCTTC.

V usage is TRBV20-1 and J usage is TRBJ2-3; 9 bases line up with TRBD2. This CDR3 contains 15 residues. CDR1 DFQATT and CDR2 SNEGSKA come from the germline V gene (reference sequence). After removal of 7 bases from V and 0 bases from J, the junction contained 8 bases not matched to a gene. DNA of the CDR3: TGCAGTGAGGCTAGCGGGGCATTTAGCACAGATACGCAGTATTTT. It codes for CSEASGAFSTDTQYF.

The rearrangement joins TRBV6-1 to TRBJ1-2; weak D call: TRBD1 (6 bases). CDR1 is MNHNS and CDR2 is SASEGT in the germline V gene. This CDR3 has 15 amino acids. V was pared by 6 bases and J by 4 bases, with 18 bases between. DNA for the CDR3: TGTGCCAGCAGCTACAGGGAGAACTCGATCTATGGCTACACCTTC. This gives the protein CASSYRENSIYGYTF.

The V and J genes are TRBV5-1 and TRBJ2-3; TRBD1 or TRBD2 may be the D gene (5 bases each). This CDR3 has 16 amino acids. Trimming left V 6 bases short and J 6 bases short, with 23 bases between. Germline V gene data show CDR1 as SGHRS and CDR2 as YFSETQ. In nucleotides, the CDR3 is TGCGCCAGCACAAATCTGCTTACGAGAGGGGCGGATACGCAGTATTTT. Residues: CASTNLLTRGADTQYF.

CDR3 DNA: TGTGCCAGCAGCTCTCCCGGGACTAATGTGGTCTATGGCTACACCTTC. Its protein product is CASSSPGTNVVYGYTF. The V call is TRBV7-8, the J call TRBJ1-2; possibly TRBD1 for D (5 bases). CDR1 is SGHVS and CDR2 is FQNEAQ in the germline V gene. Trimming pared 4 bases from V and 4 bases from J, leaving 19 bases between. This CDR3 comprises 16 residues.

This clonotype was seen only a few times. The chain recombines TRBV30 with TRBJ2-1, with D unclear. V was trimmed by 1 base and J by 8 bases, leaving 6 bases between them. Germline CDR1 reads GTSNPN; CDR2 reads SVGIG (reference sequence). The CDR3 contains 11 residues. The CDR3 region has the DNA TGTGCCTGGAGTGGGCATTATGAGCAGTTCTTC. It specifies CAWSGHYEQFF.

The rearrangement links TRBV5-1 to TRBJ2-7, with a possible D match to TRBD1 (5 bases). The V gene lost 2 bases and the J gene lost 5 bases, with 14 bases spanning the gap. CDR1 and CDR2 from the germline V gene are SGHRS and YFSETQ. The CDR3 is 14 amino acids. The DNA for the CDR3 is TGCGCCAGCAGCTTATCTAGGGGCTTTAACGAGCAGTACTTC. It is translated as CASSLSRGFNEQYF. Full variable domain (remainder filled in from reference TRBV5-1 and TRBJ2-7): KAGVTQTPRYLIKTRGQQVTLSCSPISGHRSVSWYQQTPGQGLQFLFEYFSETQRNKGNFPGRFSGRQFSNSRSEMNVSTLELGDSALYLCASSLSRGFNEQYFGPGTRLTVT.

The CDR3 DNA follows: TGTGCCAGCAGCTTGGCCTCAGGAGCCACCCATATCAATCAGCCCCAGCATTTT. Encoded protein: CASSLASGATHINQPQHF. V is TRBV5-5 and J is TRBJ1-5; no firm D call. Germline CDR1 reads SGHKS; CDR2 reads YYEKEE (reference sequence). The germline V and J ends were trimmed by 0 bases and 3 bases, with 19 bases remaining between them. The length of the CDR3 is 18 residues.

This clonotype has only a few counts. The rearrangement links TRBV20-1 to TRBJ2-3; 13 bases fit TRBD2. The CDR3 length is 15 residues. J lost 3 bases, V lost 5 bases, and 5 bases had no gene match. CDR1 is DFQATT, CDR2 SNEGSKA, per germline (reference sequence). The chain's CDR3 is CSASRTSGGTDTQYF. Written as DNA, the CDR3 is TGCAGTGCTTCGAGGACTAGCGGGGGTACAGATACGCAGTATTTT.

This clonotype was observed many times. This rearrangement joins TRBV10-3 to TRBJ2-7; D perhaps matches TRBD2 (6 bases). The germline CDR1 and CDR2 sequences are ENHRY and SYGVKD. CDR3 length: 13 residues. V lost 3 bases, J lost 6 bases, and 12 bases lay in between. Written as DNA, the CDR3 is TGTGCCATCAGTGAACTCGTGGGAGGCGAGCAGTACTTC. Its protein is CAISELVGGEQYF.

This clonotype was observed a few times. V is TRBV29-1 and J is TRBJ2-5; no clear D. Germline CDR1 is SQVTM and CDR2 is ANQGSEA. V was trimmed by 5 bases and J by 0 bases, leaving 10 bases between them. The CDR3 runs 13 residues. CDR3 loop: CSVCVGYQETQYF. CDR3 DNA: TGCAGCGTTTGCGTTGGGTACCAAGAGACCCAGTACTTC. The full variable domain, completed using reference TRBV29-1 and TRBJ2-5, is SAVISQKPSRDICQRGTSLTIQCQVDSQVTMMFWYRQQPGQSLTLIATANQGSEATYESGFVIDKFPISRPNLTFSTLTVSNMSPEDSSIYLCSVCVGYQETQYFGPGTRLLVL.

This clonotype was observed a handful of times. The chain carries TRBV4-3 and TRBJ2-1; D tentatively fits TRBD1 or TRBD2 (6 bases each). V lost 0 bases, J lost 8 bases, and 20 bases lay in between. This CDR3 is built from 17 residues. The germline V gene encodes CDR1 LGHNA and CDR2 YSLEER. CDR3 protein: CASSQDSGARVRDEQFF. The CDR3 region has the DNA TGCGCCAGCAGCCAAGATTCGGGGGCCAGGGTTAGGGATGAGCAGTTCTTC.

The chain carries TRBV12-3 or TRBV12-4 and TRBJ2-2; no definite D call. Trimming took off 6 bases at V and 1 base at J, with 6 bases between the two ends. The CDR3 consists of 13 residues. In DNA, the CDR3 is TGTGCCAGCAGGGAAGTGAACACCGGGGAGCTGTTTTTT. Amino acid sequence: CASREVNTGELFF.

The gene calls are TRBV5-1 and TRBJ2-1, with TRBD1 as a possible D gene (6 bases). CDR3 length: 14 amino acids. Germline V gene sequence: CDR1 SGHRS, CDR2 YFSETQ. The V gene lost 7 bases and the J gene lost 0 bases, with 11 bases spanning the gap. CDR3 bases: TGCGCCAGCGGACTGGGACACTCCTACAATGAGCAGTTCTTC. Translation gives CASGLGHSYNEQFF.

The chain employs TRBV27 and TRBJ1-2, with 10 bases aligning to TRBD1. This CDR3 contains 17 residues. The germline V gene has CDR1 MNHEY and CDR2 SMNVEV (reference sequence). Losses at the gene ends were 2 bases for V and 1 base for J; bases not matched to a gene: 7. CDR3 sequence reads: CASSLNSGQGFNYGYTF. DNA of the CDR3: TGTGCCAGCAGTTTAAATTCGGGACAGGGGTTTAACTATGGCTACACCTTC.

This clonotype was detected ten times or more. The chain carries TRBV10-2 and TRBJ1-1; D gene uncertain. This CDR3 has 13 residues. V lost 4 bases to trimming and J lost 0 bases, with 6 bases between them. CDR1 is WSHSY and CDR2 is SAAADI in the germline V gene. The CDR3 here is CASSGGVNTEAFF. The CDR3 DNA is TGCGCCAGCAGTGGGGGAGTGAACACTGAAGCTTTCTTT.

The rearrangement links TRBV5-6 to TRBJ1-1; D call uncertain. This CDR3 is 12 amino acids long. From germline, CDR1 is SGHDT and CDR2 YYEEEE. V dropped 3 bases and J dropped 11 bases, with 14 bases sitting between them. The CDR3: CASSYGLLDAFF. The CDR3, as DNA: TGTGCCAGCAGCTACGGACTCCTGGACGCTTTCTTT.

In this sample, this clonotype turned up a few times. The rearrangement joins TRBV6-5 to TRBJ2-6; the D gene is possibly TRBD1 (6 bases). This CDR3 is built from 18 residues. Germline CDR1 and CDR2: MNHEY and SVGAGI. Between the trimmed V and J ends, which lost 0 bases and 2 bases, there was a span of 14 bases. The CDR3 DNA reads TGTGCCAGCAGTTACTCAGGCAGGGGATTGGCTGGGGCCAACGTCCTGACTTTC. Residues: CASSYSGRGLAGANVLTF.